This TCR beta chain was captured in a study of glioma-infiltrating T cells after dendritic cell vaccination. Assay used: immunoSEQ multiplex PCR; TCRdb lists only in-frame clones, some missing. The table shows some 70,000 clones, with under 90% occurring only once. Trimming left V 5 bases short and J 7 bases short, with 19 bases between. The V gene's germline CDR1 is SGHRS and CDR2 YFSETQ. The CDR3 has 15 residues. The V call is TRBV5-1, the J call TRBJ2-1; TRBD2 might be the D (6 bases). This clonotype originated in a human donor with glioblastoma. This specimen consisted of blood, obtained before dendritic cell vaccination. The CDR3 bases are TGCGCCAGCAGTATTGGGACCACCGCGGGGAATGAGCAGTTCTTC. Translation gives CASSIGTTAGNEQFF.